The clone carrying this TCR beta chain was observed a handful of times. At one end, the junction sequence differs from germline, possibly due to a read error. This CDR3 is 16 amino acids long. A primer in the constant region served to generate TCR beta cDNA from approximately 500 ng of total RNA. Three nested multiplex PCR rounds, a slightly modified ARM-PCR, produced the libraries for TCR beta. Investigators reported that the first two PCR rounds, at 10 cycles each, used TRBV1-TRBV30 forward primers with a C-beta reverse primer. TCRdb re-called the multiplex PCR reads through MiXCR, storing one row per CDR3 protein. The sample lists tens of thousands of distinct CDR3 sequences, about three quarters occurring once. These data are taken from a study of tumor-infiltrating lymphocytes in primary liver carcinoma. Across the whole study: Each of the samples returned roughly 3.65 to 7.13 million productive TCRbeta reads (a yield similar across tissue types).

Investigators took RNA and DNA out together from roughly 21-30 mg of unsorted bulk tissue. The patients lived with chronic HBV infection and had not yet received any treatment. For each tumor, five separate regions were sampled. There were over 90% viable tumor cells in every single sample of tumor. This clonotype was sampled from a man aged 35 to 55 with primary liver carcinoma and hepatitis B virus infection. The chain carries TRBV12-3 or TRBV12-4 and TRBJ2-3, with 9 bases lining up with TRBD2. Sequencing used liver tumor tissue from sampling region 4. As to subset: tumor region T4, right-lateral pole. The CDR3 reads CGSTDLGASGTDTRYF. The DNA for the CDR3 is TGTGGCAGCACCGACCTGGGGGCTAGCGGGACGGATACGCGGTATTTT.